Presented here are 17 T cell receptor beta chains from one specimen sequenced in a study of blood T cell repertoires in COVID-19. Profiling relied on immunoSEQ multiplex PCR, and the TCRdb table lists in-frame clones only, not all of them. The sample holds about 19,000 clones, 82% seen once. Material: peripheral blood. The receptors were sampled from a human donor in a cohort sampled during active COVID-19.

This rearrangement joins TRBV10-2 to TRBJ1-1; D is perhaps TRBD1 (5 bases). Germline loops: CDR1 WSHSY, CDR2 SAAADI. V was pared by 6 bases and J by 3 bases, with 14 bases between. The CDR3 extends over 14 amino acids. The CDR3 bases are TGCGCCAGCAGCTCCTCTGACAGTTACACTGAAGCTTTCTTT. Its translation is CASSSSDSYTEAFF.

The chain uses TRBV18 and TRBJ2-1, with TRBD1 as a possible D gene (6 bases). V lost 4 bases and J 5 bases, leaving 9 bases between the germline ends. The CDR3 has 13 amino acids. Germline-derived CDR1 and CDR2 are KGHSH and LQKENI. The CDR3 reads CASSRDIHNEQFF. The DNA of the CDR3 is TGTGCCAGCTCACGGGACATTCACAATGAGCAGTTCTTC.

This chain uses TRBV10-3 with TRBJ2-1, with 8 bases lining up with TRBD2. Germline CDR1 and CDR2: ENHRY and SYGVKD. J gave up 6 bases and V 3 bases, and 25 bases lay outside the gene matches. The CDR3 has 21 residues. CDR3 nucleotides: TGTGCCATCAGTGAATCCGGGACTAGAGGTCTCCTAATAGGTCTCAGCAATGAGCAGTTCTTC. Protein sequence: CAISESGTRGLLIGLSNEQFF.

The chain carries TRBV2 and TRBJ2-1, with 11 bases lining up with TRBD2. Unmatched junction bases numbered 7, after V lost 3 bases and J lost 9 bases. The CDR3 has 15 residues. The germline V gene has CDR1 SNHLY and CDR2 FYNNEI. As DNA, the CDR3 is TGTGCCAGCAGTGAGGGTAGCGGGAGGGCCGTTGAGCAGTTCTTC. It encodes CASSEGSGRAVEQFF. Full variable domain (remainder filled in from reference TRBV2 and TRBJ2-1): EPEVTQTPSHQVTQMGQEVILRCVPISNHLYFYWYRQILGQKVEFLVSFYNNEISEKSEIFDDQFSVERPDGSNFTLKIRSTKLEDSAMYFCASSEGSGRAVEQFFGPGTRLTVL.

This clone was seen more than once but under ten times. The chain carries TRBV3-1 (or the pseudogene TRBV3-2) and TRBJ2-5; 8 nucleotides match TRBD2. Germline CDR1 LGHDT, CDR2 YNNKEL (reference sequence). CDR3 length: 14 residues. Trimming removed 4 bases from V and 4 bases from J; junction bases left unmatched: 5. The CDR3 spells CASSPQRERETQYF. In DNA, the CDR3 is TGTGCCAGCAGCCCACAGCGGGAGAGAGAGACCCAGTACTTC.

This chain connects TRBV27 to TRBJ2-1; unclear D gene. Germline V gene data show CDR1 as MNHEY and CDR2 as SMNVEV (reference sequence). The CDR3 has 13 amino acids. V was trimmed by 8 bases and J by 8 bases, leaving 16 bases between them. The CDR3 DNA sequence: TGTGCCAGCTCCCGTTCTAATCGGGATGAGCAGTTCTTC. Protein sequence: CASSRSNRDEQFF.

J is TRBJ2-2 and V is TRBV28; TRBD1 is a possible D gene (6 bases). V lost 5 bases, J lost 1 base, and 14 bases lay in between. Germline CDR1 MDHEN, CDR2 SYDVKM. The CDR3 runs to 16 residues. CDR3 DNA: TGTGCCAGCAGTGCGCCCGGGACACAGAACACCGGGGAGCTGTTTTTT. This encodes CASSAPGTQNTGELFF.

The V and J genes are TRBV28 and TRBJ1-5, with D maybe TRBD1 (5 bases). This CDR3 has 17 residues. V lost 6 bases and J 2 bases, leaving 20 bases between the germline ends. Per germline, CDR1 MDHEN and CDR2 SYDVKM. The CDR3 reads CASRRKIGAGGNQPQHF. The CDR3 coding sequence is TGTGCCAGCAGACGGAAAATCGGGGCGGGGGGCAATCAGCCCCAGCATTTT.

Here the CDR3 reads CASSYSGGGLKETQYF. For the CDR3, the DNA is TGTGCCAGCAGTTACTCGGGGGGAGGGTTGAAAGAGACCCAGTACTTC. This chain connects TRBV6-6 to TRBJ2-5; 7 bases are a match to TRBD2. Trimming removed 0 bases from V and 3 bases from J; junction bases left unmatched: 7. The CDR3 contains 16 residues. CDR1 MNHNY and CDR2 SVGAGI come from the germline V gene (reference sequence).

The genes are TRBV13 and TRBJ2-5; no firm D call. Looked up from germline, CDR1 is PRHDT and CDR2 is FYEKMQ (reference sequence). V gave up 4 bases and J gave up 4 bases, with 13 bases separating them. This CDR3 is built from 14 residues. The CDR3 DNA reads as TGTGCCAGCAGCTCACGTCGAGATAGAGAGACCCAGTACTTC. Its translation is CASSSRRDRETQYF.

The V gene is TRBV6-4, the J gene TRBJ2-5; 10 bases agree with TRBD2. The germline gives CDR1 MRHNA, CDR2 SNTAGT. V was clipped by 4 bases and J by 4 bases; unmatched bases: 6. There are 15 residues in the CDR3. The CDR3 loop is CASSVEAGGPETQYF. In DNA, the CDR3 is TGTGCCAGCAGTGTCGAAGCGGGAGGGCCAGAGACCCAGTACTTC.

The J gene is TRBJ2-3, the V gene TRBV12-3 or TRBV12-4; D gene uncertain. V gave up 0 bases and J gave up 11 bases, with 9 bases separating them. The CDR3 consists of 12 residues. The CDR3 protein is CASSLARLGQYF. The DNA for the CDR3 is TGTGCCAGCAGTTTAGCGAGGCTGGGGCAGTATTTT.

This rearrangement joins TRBV28 to TRBJ1-1; D is uncertain. This CDR3 is built from 15 residues. V lost 5 bases and J lost 0, with 13 bases in between. The germline gives CDR1 MDHEN, CDR2 SYDVKM. This CDR3 is CASSPPPQMNTEAFF. DNA for the CDR3: TGTGCCAGCAGTCCGCCCCCTCAGATGAACACTGAAGCTTTCTTT.

CDR3 in amino acids: CASTPGSESGLAHYEQYF. The CDR3 DNA sequence: TGTGCCAGTACCCCGGGCTCAGAATCGGGACTAGCGCACTACGAGCAGTACTTC. The chain has TRBV19 and TRBJ2-7, with 10 positions matching TRBD2. The germline V gene encodes CDR1 LNHDA and CDR2 SQIVND (reference sequence). The length of the CDR3 is 18 residues. J lost 3 bases, V lost 7 bases, and 18 bases had no gene match.

The V gene is TRBV12-3 or TRBV12-4, the J gene TRBJ1-1; 7 bases are a match to TRBD1. V was clipped by 3 bases and J by 10 bases; unmatched bases: 5. CDR3 size: 12 residues. CDR3 sequence reads: CASSLTGRGAFF. CDR3 sequence (DNA): TGTGCCAGCAGTTTGACAGGGCGCGGAGCTTTCTTT.

The chain recombines TRBV7-9 with TRBJ2-1, with 8 bases matching TRBD2. V trimming: 4 bases; J trimming: 4 bases; junction bases outside the gene matches: 6. CDR1 and CDR2 (germline): SEHNR, FQNEAQ (reference sequence). This CDR3 region has 15 residues. The CDR3 bases are TGTGCCAGCAGCTCCGGGACTAGTGGTTACAATGAGCAGTTCTTC. It translates to CASSSGTSGYNEQFF.

V usage is TRBV3-1 (or the pseudogene TRBV3-2) and J usage is TRBJ2-2; 10 nucleotides match TRBD2. Germline-derived CDR1 and CDR2 are LGHDT and YNNKEL (reference sequence). The CDR3 has 17 residues. Trimming removed 4 bases from V and 6 bases from J; junction bases left unmatched: 11. The CDR3 nucleotides are TGTGCCAGCAGCCCGGCTAGCGGGAGTGGGAGCGCCGGGGAGCTGTTTTTT. This sequence encodes CASSPASGSGSAGELFF.